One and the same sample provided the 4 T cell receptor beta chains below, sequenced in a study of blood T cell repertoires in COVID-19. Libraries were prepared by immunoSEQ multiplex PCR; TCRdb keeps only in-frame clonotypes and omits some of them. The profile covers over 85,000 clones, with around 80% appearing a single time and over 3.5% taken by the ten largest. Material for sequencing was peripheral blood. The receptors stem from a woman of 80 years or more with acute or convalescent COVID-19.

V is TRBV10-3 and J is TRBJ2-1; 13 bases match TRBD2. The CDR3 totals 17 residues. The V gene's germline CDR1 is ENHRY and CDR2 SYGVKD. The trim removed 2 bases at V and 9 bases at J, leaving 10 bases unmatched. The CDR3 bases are TGTGCCATCAGTGAGATGGCCGGGACTAGCGGGACTCGTGAGCAGTTCTTC. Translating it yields CAISEMAGTSGTREQFF.

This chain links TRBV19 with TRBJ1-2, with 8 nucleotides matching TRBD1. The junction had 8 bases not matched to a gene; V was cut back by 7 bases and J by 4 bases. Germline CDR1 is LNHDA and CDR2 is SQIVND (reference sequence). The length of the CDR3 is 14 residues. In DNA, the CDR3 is TGTGCCAGTATTGTGTGGGACAGGATCTATGGCTACACCTTC. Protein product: CASIVWDRIYGYTF. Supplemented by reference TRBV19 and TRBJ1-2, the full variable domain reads DGGITQSPKYLFRKEGQNVTLSCEQNLNHDAMYWYRQDPGQGLRLIYYSQIVNDFQKGDIAEGYSVSREKKESFPLTVTSAQKNPTAFYLCASIVWDRIYGYTFGSGTRLTVV.

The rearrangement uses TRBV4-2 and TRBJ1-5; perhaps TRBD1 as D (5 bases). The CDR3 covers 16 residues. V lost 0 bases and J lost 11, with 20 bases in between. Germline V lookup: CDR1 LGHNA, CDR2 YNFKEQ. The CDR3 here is CASSQETDGGFGAQHF. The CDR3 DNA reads TGTGCCAGCAGCCAAGAAACGGACGGGGGGTTCGGAGCCCAGCATTTT.

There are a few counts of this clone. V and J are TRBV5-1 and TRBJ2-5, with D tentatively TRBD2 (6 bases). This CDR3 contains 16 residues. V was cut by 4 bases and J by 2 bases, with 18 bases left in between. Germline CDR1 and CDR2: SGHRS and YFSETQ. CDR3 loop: CASSPPSTGEQETQYF. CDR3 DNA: TGCGCCAGCAGCCCTCCCTCTACGGGGGAACAAGAGACCCAGTACTTC.